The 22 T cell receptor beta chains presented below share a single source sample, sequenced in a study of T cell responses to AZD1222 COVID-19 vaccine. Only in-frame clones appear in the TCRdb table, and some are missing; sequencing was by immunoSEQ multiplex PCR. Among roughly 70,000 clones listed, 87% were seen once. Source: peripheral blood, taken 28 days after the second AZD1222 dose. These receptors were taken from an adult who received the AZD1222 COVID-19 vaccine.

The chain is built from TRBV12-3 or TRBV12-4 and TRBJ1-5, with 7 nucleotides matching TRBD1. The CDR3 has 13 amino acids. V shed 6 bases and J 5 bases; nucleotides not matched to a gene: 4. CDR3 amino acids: CASSLTGDQPQHF. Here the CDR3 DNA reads TGTGCCAGCAGCTTAACAGGGGATCAGCCCCAGCATTTT.

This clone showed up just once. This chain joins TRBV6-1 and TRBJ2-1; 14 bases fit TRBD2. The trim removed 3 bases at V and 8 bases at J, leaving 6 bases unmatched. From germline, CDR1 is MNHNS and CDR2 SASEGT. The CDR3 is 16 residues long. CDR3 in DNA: TGTGCCAGCAGTGACGGGACTAGCGGGAGATCGGATGAGCAGTTCTTC. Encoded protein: CASSDGTSGRSDEQFF.

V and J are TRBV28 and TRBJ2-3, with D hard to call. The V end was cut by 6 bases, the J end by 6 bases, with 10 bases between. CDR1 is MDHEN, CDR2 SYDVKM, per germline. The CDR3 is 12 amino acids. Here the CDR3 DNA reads TGTGCCAGCAGCTCCGGTCTTGATACGCAGTATTTT. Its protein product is CASSSGLDTQYF.

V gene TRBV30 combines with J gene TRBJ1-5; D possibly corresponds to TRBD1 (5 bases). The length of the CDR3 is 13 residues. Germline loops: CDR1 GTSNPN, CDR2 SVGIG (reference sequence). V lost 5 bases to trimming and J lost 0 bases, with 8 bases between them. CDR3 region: CAWGGDSNQPQHF. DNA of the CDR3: TGTGCCTGGGGAGGGGATAGCAATCAGCCCCAGCATTTT.

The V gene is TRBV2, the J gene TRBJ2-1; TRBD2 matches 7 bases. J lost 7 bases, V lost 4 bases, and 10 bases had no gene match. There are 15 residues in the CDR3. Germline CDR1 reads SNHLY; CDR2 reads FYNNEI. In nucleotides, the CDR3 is TGTGCCAGCAGTGGGGGCCGCCGGGGGGTGAATGAGCAGTTCTTC. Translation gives CASSGGRRGVNEQFF.

CDR3 protein: CASRGGGSYNSPLHF. CDR3 bases: TGTGCCAGCAGGGGGGGCGGGTCCTATAATTCACCCCTCCACTTT. V and J are TRBV2 and TRBJ1-6; D might be TRBD1 (6 bases). Germline values: CDR1 SNHLY, CDR2 FYNNEI. This CDR3 region has 15 residues. Trimming removed 6 bases at V and 1 base at J, with 10 bases between.

CDR3 coding DNA: TGTGCCAGCAACCTAGCGCCACGACCCTCCTACGAGCAGTACTTC. As protein: CASNLAPRPSYEQYF. The J gene is TRBJ2-7, the V gene TRBV2; D possibly corresponds to TRBD2 (6 bases). V gave up 7 bases and J gave up 0 bases, with 16 bases separating them. CDR3 length: 15 amino acids. Germline CDR1 SNHLY, CDR2 FYNNEI.

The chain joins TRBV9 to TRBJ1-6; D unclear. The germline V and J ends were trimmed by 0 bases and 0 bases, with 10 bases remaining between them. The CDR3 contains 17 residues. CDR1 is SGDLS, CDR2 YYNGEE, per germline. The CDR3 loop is CASSVGGQRSYNSPLHF. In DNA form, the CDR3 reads TGTGCCAGCAGCGTAGGAGGTCAGCGCTCCTATAATTCACCCCTCCACTTT. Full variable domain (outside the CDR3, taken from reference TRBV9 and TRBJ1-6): DSGVTQTPKHLITATGQRVTLRCSPRSGDLSVYWYQQSLDQGLQFLIQYYNGEERAKGNILERFSAQQFPDLHSELNLSSLELGDSALYFCASSVGGQRSYNSPLHFGNGTRLTVT.

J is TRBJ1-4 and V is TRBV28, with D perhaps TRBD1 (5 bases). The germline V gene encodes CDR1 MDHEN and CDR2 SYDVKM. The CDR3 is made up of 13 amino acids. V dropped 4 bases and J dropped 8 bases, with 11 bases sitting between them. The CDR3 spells CASSYRTSEKLFF. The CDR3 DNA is TGTGCCAGCAGTTACAGGACATCCGAAAAACTGTTTTTT.

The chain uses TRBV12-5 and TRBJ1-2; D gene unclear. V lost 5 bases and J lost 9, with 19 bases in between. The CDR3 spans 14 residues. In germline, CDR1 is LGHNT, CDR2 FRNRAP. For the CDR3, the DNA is TGTGCTAGTGGTCCCGAAAGTCGCCTCCTTAGCTACACCTTC. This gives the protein CASGPESRLLSYTF.

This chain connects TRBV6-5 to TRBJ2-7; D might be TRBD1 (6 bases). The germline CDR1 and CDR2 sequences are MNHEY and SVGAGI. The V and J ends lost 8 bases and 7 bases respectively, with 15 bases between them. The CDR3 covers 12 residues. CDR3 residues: CASQQGAWEQYF. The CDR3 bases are TGTGCCAGCCAACAGGGTGCGTGGGAGCAGTACTTC.

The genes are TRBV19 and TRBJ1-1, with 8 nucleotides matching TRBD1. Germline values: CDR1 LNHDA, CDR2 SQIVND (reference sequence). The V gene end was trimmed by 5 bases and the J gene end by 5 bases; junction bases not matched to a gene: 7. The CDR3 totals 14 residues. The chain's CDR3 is CASSWSRGQTEAFF. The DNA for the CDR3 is TGTGCCAGTAGTTGGTCCAGGGGGCAAACTGAAGCTTTCTTT.

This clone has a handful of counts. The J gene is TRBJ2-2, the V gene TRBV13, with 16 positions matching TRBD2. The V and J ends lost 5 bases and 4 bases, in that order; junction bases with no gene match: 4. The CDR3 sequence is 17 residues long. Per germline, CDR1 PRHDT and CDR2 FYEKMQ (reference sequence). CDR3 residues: CASSKGLAGGSTGELFF. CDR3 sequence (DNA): TGTGCCAGCAGCAAGGGACTAGCGGGAGGGTCCACCGGGGAGCTGTTTTTT.

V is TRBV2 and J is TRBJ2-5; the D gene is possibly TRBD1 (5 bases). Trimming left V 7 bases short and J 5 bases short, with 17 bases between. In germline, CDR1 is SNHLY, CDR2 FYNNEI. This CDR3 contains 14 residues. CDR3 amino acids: CASTRRDSGETQYF. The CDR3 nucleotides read TGTGCCAGCACCCGCCGAGACTCAGGGGAGACCCAGTACTTC.

CDR3 sequence: CASSQEAGTNSPLHF. The CDR3 bases are TGCGCCAGCAGCCAAGAGGCAGGAACGAATTCACCCCTCCACTTT. The chain employs TRBV4-1 and TRBJ1-6; D not certain. CDR3 length: 15 residues. CDR1 is MGHRA, CDR2 YSYEKL, per germline. V lost 0 bases and J lost 7, with 10 bases in between.

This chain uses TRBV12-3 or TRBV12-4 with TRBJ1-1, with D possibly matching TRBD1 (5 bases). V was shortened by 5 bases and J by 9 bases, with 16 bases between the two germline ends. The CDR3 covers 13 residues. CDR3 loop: CASSTTGTSQAFF. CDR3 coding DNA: TGTGCCAGCAGTACTACCGGGACTTCACAAGCTTTCTTT.

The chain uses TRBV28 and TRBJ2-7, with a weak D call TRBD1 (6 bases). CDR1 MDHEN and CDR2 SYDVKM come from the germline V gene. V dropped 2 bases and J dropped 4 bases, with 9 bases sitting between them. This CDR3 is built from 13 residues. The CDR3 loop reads CASSLNRVYEQYF. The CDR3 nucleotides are TGTGCCAGCAGTTTAAACAGGGTGTACGAGCAGTACTTC.

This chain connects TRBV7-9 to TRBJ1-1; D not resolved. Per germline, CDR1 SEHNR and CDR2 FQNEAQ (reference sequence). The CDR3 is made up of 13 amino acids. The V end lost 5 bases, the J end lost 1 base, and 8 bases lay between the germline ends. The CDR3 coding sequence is TGTGCCAGCAGCCAAGACCCGAACACTGAAGCTTTCTTT. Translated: CASSQDPNTEAFF.

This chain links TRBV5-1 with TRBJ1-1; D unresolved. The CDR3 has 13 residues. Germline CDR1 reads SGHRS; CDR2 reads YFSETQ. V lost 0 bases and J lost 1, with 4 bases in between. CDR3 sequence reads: CASSLGWNTEAFF. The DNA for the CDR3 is TGCGCCAGCAGCTTGGGTTGGAACACTGAAGCTTTCTTT.

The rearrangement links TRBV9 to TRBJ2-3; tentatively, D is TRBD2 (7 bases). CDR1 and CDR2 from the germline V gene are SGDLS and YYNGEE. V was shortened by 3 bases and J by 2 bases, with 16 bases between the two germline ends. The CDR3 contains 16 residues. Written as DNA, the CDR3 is TGTGCCAGCAGCGGCTTGGGGGGGCGGGCCACAGATACGCAGTATTTT. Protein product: CASSGLGGRATDTQYF.

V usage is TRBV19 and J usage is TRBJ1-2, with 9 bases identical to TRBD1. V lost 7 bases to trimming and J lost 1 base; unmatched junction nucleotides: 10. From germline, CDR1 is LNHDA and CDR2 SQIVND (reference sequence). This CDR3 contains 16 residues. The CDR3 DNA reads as TGTGCCAGTATTAGGACAGGGGTAACGGGTAACTATGGCTACACCTTC. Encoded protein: CASIRTGVTGNYGYTF.

The CDR3 here is CASSLGAGDEQYF. In DNA, the CDR3 is TGTGCCAGCAGCTTAGGGGCAGGGGACGAGCAGTACTTC. V is TRBV7-9 and J is TRBJ2-7; D may be TRBD1 (6 bases). The V end was cut by 1 base, the J end by 5 bases, with 9 bases between. In germline, CDR1 is SEHNR, CDR2 FQNEAQ (reference sequence). The CDR3 runs 13 residues.